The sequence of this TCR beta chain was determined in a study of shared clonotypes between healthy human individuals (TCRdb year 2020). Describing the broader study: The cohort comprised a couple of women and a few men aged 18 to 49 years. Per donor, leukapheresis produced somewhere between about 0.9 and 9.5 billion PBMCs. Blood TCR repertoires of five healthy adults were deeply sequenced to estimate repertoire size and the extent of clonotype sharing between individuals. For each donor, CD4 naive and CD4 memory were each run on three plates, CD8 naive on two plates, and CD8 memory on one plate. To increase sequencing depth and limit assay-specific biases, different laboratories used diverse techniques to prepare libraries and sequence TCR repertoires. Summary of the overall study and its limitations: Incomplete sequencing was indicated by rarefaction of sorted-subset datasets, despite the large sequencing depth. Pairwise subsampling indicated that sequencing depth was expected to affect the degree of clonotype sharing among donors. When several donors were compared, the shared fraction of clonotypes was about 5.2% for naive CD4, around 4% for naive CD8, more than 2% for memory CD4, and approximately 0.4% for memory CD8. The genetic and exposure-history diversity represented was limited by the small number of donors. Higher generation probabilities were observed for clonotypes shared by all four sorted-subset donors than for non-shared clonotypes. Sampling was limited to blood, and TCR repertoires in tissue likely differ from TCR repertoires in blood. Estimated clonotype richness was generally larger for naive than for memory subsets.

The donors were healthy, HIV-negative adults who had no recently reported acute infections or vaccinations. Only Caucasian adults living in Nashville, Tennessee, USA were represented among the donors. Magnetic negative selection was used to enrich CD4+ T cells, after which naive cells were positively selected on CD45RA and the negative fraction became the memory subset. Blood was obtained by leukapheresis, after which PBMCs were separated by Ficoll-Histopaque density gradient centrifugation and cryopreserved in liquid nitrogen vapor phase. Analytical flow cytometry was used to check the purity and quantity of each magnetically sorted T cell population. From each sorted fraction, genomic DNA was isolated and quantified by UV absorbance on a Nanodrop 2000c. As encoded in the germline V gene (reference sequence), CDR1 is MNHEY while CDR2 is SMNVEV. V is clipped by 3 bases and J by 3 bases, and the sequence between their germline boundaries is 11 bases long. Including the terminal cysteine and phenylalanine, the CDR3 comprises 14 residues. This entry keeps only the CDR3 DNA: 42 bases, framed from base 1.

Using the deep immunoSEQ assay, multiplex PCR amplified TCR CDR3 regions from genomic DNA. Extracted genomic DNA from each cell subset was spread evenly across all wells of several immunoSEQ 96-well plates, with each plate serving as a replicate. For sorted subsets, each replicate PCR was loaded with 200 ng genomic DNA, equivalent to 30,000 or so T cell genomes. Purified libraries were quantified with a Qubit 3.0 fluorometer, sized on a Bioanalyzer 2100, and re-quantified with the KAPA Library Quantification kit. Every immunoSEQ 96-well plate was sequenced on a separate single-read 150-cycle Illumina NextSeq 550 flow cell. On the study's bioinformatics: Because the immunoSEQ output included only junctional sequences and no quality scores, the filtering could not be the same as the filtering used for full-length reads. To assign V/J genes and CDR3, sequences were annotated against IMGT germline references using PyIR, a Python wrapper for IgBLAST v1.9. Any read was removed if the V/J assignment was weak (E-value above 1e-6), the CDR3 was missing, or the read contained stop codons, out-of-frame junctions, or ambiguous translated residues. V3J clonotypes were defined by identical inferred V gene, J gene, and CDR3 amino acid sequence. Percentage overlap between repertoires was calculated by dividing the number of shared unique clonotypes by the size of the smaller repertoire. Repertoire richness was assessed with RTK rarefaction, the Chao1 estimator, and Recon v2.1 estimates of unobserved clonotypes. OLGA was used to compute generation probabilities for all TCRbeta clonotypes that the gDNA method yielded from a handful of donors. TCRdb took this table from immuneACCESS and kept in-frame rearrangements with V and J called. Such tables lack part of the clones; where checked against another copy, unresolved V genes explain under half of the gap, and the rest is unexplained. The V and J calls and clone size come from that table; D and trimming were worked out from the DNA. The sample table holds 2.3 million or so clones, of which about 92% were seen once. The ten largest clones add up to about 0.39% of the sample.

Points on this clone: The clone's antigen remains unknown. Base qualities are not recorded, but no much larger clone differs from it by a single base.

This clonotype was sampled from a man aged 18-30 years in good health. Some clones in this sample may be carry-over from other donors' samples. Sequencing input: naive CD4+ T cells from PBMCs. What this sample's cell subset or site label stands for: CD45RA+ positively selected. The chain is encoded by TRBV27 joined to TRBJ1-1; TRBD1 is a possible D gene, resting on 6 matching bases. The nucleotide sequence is TGTGCCAGCAGTTTGCTAGAGGGGGACACTGAAGCTTTCTTT. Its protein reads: CASSLLEGDTEAFF.